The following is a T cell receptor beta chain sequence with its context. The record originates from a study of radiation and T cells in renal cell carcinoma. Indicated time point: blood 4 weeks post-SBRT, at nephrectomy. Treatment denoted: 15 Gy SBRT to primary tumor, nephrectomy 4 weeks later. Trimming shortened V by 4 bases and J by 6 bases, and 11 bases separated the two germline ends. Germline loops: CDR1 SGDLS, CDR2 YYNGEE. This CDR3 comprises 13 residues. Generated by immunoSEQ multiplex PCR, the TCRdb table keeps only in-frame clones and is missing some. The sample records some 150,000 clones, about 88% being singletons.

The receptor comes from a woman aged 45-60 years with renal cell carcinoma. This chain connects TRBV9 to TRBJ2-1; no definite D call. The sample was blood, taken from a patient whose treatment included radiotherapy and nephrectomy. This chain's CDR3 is CASSRRTINEQFF. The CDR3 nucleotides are TGTGCCAGCAGCCGACGGACCATCAATGAGCAGTTCTTC.